This passage covers 7 T cell receptor beta chains from one sample sequenced in a study of technical replicates of blood from a few donors. Sequencing was performed with immunoSEQ multiplex PCR; in TCRdb, only in-frame clones are kept and a portion is missing. Among tens of thousands of clones, roughly 98% were seen once, and the ten largest hold approximately 0.17%. The specimen was T cells isolated from PBMCs. Receptors were obtained from a human donor in good health.

V usage is TRBV5-1 and J usage is TRBJ1-1, with D perhaps TRBD1 (6 bases). The CDR3 length is 12 residues. Germline V gene data show CDR1 as SGHRS and CDR2 as YFSETQ. Trimming cost V 8 bases and J 4 bases, with 12 bases left between them. CDR3 DNA sequence: TGCGCCAGTAACAGGGAAGGCACTGAAGCTTTCTTT. This sequence encodes CASNREGTEAFF.

The chain links TRBV7-8 to TRBJ1-3, with 7 bases that match TRBD1. Losses at the gene ends were 1 base for V and 2 bases for J; bases not matched to a gene: 5. The CDR3 has 16 residues. Germline CDR1 is SGHVS and CDR2 is FQNEAQ. In nucleotides, the CDR3 is TGTGCCAGCAGCTTAGGCAGGGGGAAAACTGGAAACACCATATATTTT. Protein sequence: CASSLGRGKTGNTIYF.

This chain uses TRBV5-1 with TRBJ1-2; D unresolved. Looked up from germline, CDR1 is SGHRS and CDR2 is YFSETQ. V was trimmed by 0 bases and J by 0 bases, leaving 12 bases between them. The CDR3 is made up of 16 amino acids. CDR3: CASSLVGGLANYGYTF. CDR3 coding DNA: TGCGCCAGCAGCTTGGTCGGCGGATTAGCTAACTATGGCTACACCTTC.

The J gene is TRBJ2-3, the V gene TRBV10-3, with 12 bases identical to TRBD2. V dropped 4 bases and J dropped 5; count of bases not matched to a gene: 4. The CDR3 is made up of 15 amino acids. Germline CDR1 ENHRY, CDR2 SYGVKD. The CDR3, as DNA: TGTGCCATCAGTGGACTAGCGGGAGCCCAAGATACGCAGTATTTT. It codes for CAISGLAGAQDTQYF.

The chain uses TRBV5-4 and TRBJ2-5; TRBD1 might be the D (6 bases). The CDR3 length is 13 residues. Trimming pared 5 bases from V and 2 bases from J, leaving 10 bases between. CDR1 is SGHNT and CDR2 is YYREEE in the germline V gene (reference sequence). CDR3 in amino acids: CASRPGVQETQYF. CDR3 DNA sequence: TGTGCCAGCAGGCCAGGGGTGCAAGAGACCCAGTACTTC.

This chain uses TRBV9 with TRBJ2-3; D remains ambiguous. This CDR3 contains 15 residues. With 0 bases removed from V and 2 bases from J, the gap between germline ends came to 10 bases. Germline V gives CDR1 SGDLS, CDR2 YYNGEE. CDR3 sequence: CASSVVWRITDTQYF. CDR3 DNA: TGTGCCAGCAGCGTAGTCTGGCGGATCACAGATACGCAGTATTTT.

This chain uses TRBV6-1 with TRBJ1-1; D possibly corresponds to TRBD1 (6 bases). The germline CDR1 and CDR2 sequences are MNHNS and SASEGT. Trimming pared 7 bases from V and 4 bases from J, leaving 16 bases between. The CDR3 consists of 14 residues. This CDR3 reads CASIGLGGATEAFF. As DNA, the CDR3 is TGTGCCAGCATCGGGCTGGGGGGGGCCACTGAAGCTTTCTTT.